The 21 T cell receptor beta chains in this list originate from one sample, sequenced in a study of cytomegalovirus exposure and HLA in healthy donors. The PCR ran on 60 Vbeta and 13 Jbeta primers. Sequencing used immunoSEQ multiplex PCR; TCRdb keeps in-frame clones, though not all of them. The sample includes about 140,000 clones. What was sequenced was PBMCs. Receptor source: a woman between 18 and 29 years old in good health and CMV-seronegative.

This chain's CDR3 is CASSPPGGWGTEAFF. In DNA form, the CDR3 reads TGTGCCAGCAGCCCTCCCGGAGGATGGGGCACTGAAGCTTTCTTT. V gene TRBV2 combines with J gene TRBJ1-1, with D hard to call. Germline CDR1 is SNHLY and CDR2 is FYNNEI. The CDR3 sequence is 15 residues long. V was cut by 6 bases and J by 4 bases, with 18 bases left in between.

The CDR3 here is CASSSPEGPQHF. DNA for the CDR3: TGCGCCAGCAGCTCCCCCGAGGGGCCCCAGCATTTT. The chain joins TRBV4-1 to TRBJ1-5; no reliable D call. CDR3 size: 12 residues. Germline assignment: CDR1 MGHRA and CDR2 YSYEKL. V dropped 5 bases and J dropped 9 bases, with 11 bases sitting between them.

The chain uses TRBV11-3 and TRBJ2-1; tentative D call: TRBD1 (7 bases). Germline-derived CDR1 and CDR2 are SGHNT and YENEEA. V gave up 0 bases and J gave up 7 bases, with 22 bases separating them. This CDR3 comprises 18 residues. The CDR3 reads CASSLDQGGTSKLNEQFF. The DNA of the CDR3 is TGTGCCAGCAGCTTAGATCAGGGGGGAACTAGCAAGCTTAATGAGCAGTTCTTC. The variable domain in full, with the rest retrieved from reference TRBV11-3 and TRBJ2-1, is EAGVVQSPRYKIIEKKQPVAFWCNPISGHNTLYWYLQNLGQGPELLIRYENEEAVDDSQLPKDRFSAERLKGVDSTLKIQPAELGDSAVYLCASSLDQGGTSKLNEQFFGPGTRLTVL.

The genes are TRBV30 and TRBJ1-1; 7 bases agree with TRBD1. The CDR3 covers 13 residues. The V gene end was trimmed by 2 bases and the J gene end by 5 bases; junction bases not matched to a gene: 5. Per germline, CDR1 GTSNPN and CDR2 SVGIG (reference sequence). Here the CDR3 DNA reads TGTGCCTGGAGTATACAACAGGGGACTGAAGCTTTCTTT. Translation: CAWSIQQGTEAFF.

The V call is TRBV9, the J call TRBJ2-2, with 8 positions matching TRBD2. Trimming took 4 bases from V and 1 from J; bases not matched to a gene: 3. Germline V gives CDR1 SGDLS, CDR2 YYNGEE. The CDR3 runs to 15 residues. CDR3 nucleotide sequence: TGTGCCAGCAGCACTAGCGGAGGGAACACCGGGGAGCTGTTTTTT. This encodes CASSTSGGNTGELFF.

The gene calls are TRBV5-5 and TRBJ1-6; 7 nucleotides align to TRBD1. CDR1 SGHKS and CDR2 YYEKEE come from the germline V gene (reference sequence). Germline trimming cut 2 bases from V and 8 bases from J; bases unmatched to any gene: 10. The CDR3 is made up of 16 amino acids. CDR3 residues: CASSLHEQGNYSPLHF. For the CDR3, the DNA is TGTGCCAGCAGCTTACACGAACAGGGGAATTATTCACCCCTCCACTTT.

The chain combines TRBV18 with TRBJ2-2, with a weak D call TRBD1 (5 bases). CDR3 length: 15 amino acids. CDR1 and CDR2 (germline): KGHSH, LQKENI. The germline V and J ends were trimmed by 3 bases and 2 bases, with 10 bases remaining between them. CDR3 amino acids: CASSPLTVNTGELFF. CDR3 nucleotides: TGTGCCAGCTCACCTCTGACAGTAAACACCGGGGAGCTGTTTTTT.

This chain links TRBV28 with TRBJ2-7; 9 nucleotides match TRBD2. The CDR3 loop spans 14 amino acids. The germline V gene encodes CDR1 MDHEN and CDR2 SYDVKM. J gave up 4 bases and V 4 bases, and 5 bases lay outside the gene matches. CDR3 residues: CASSSPTSGYEQYV. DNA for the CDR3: TGTGCCAGCAGTTCCCCCACTAGCGGGTACGAGCAGTACGTC.

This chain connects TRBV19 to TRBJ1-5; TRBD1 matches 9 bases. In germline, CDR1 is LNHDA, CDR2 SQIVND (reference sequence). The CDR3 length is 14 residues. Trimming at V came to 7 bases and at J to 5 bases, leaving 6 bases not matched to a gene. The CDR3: CASNGDREDQPQHF. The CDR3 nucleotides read TGTGCCAGTAACGGGGACAGGGAAGATCAGCCCCAGCATTTT.

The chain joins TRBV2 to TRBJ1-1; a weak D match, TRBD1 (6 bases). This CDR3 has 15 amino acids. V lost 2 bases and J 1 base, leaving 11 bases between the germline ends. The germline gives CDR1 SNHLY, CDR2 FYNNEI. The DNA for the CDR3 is TGTGCCAGCAGTGAAAGGTCGACAGGGAACACTGAAGCTTTCTTT. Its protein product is CASSERSTGNTEAFF.

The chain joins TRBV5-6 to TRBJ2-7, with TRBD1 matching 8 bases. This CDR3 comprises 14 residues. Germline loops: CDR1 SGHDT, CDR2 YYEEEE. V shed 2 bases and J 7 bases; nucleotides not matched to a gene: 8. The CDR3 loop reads CASSLGQGQWEQYF. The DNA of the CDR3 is TGTGCCAGCAGCTTAGGACAGGGACAGTGGGAGCAGTACTTC.

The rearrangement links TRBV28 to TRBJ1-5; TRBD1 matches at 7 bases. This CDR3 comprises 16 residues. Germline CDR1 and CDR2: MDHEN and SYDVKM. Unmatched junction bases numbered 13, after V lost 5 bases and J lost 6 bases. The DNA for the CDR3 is TGTGCCAGCAGTGCTACTGAGACAGGGTCCTTTCAGCCCCAGCATTTT. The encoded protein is CASSATETGSFQPQHF.

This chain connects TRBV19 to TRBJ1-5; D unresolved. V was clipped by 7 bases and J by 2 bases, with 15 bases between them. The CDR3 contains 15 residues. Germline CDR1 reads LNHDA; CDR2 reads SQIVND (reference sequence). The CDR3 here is CASTWPDRGNQPQHF. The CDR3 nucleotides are TGTGCCAGTACCTGGCCCGACCGGGGCAATCAGCCCCAGCATTTT.

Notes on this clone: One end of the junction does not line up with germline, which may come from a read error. This CDR3 is CASSGDLAAEPFF. The CDR3 coding sequence is TGCGCCAGCAGTGGGGACTTAGCGGCCGAGCCGTTCTTC. This rearrangement joins TRBV10-1 to TRBJ2-1; D is possibly TRBD2 (6 bases). Per the germline V gene, CDR1 is WNHNN and CDR2 is SYGVQD (reference sequence). This CDR3 contains 13 residues.

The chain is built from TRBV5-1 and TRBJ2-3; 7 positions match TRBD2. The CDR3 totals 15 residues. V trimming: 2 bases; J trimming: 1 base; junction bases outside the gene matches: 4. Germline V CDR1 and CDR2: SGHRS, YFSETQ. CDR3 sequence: CASSFESGGTDTQYF. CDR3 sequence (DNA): TGCGCCAGCAGCTTTGAAAGCGGGGGCACAGATACGCAGTATTTT.

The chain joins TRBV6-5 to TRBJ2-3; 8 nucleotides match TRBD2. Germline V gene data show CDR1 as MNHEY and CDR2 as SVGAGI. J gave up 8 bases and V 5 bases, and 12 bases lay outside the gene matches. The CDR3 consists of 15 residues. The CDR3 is CASSQIAGRGGTQYF. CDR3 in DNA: TGTGCCAGCAGTCAAATAGCGGGCCGGGGGGGTACGCAGTATTTT.

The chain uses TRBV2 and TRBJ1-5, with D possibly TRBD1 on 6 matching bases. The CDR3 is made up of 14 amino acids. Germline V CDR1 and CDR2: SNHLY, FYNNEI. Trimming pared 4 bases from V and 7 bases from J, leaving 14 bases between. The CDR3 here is CASSVGGLGQPQHF. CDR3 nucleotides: TGTGCCAGCAGTGTGGGGGGGCTTGGGCAGCCCCAGCATTTT. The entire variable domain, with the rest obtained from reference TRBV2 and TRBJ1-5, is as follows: EPEVTQTPSHQVTQMGQEVILRCVPISNHLYFYWYRQILGQKVEFLVSFYNNEISEKSEIFDDQFSVERPDGSNFTLKIRSTKLEDSAMYFCASSVGGLGQPQHFGDGTRLSIL.

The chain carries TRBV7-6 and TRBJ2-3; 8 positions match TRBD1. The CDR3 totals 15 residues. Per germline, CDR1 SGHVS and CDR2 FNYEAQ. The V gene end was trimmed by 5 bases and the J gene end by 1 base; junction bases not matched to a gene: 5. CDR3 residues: CASSLQDRGTDTQYF. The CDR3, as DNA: TGTGCCAGCAGCCTTCAGGACAGGGGCACAGATACGCAGTATTTT.

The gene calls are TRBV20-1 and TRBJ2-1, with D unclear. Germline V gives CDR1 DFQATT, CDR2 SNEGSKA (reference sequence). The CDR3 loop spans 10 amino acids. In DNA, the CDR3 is TGCGGGCTCTCAGACAATGAGCAGTTCTTC. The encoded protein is CGLSDNEQFF.

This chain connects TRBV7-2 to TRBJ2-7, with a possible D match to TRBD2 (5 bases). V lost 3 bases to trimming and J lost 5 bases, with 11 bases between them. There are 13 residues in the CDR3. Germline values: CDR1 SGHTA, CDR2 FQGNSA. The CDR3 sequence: CASSFGLKDEQYV. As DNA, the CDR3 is TGTGCCAGCAGCTTTGGACTTAAAGACGAGCAGTACGTC.

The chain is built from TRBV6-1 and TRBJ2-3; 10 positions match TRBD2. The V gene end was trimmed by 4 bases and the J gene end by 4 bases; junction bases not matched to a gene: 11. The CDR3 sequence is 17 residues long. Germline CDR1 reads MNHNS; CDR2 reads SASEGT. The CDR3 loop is CASSGGRTSGGPDTQYF. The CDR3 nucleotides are TGTGCCAGCAGTGGGGGACGGACTAGCGGAGGACCAGATACGCAGTATTTT.